This TCR beta chain was sequenced during a study of beta chain features in type 1 diabetes. Study-level points and caveats: There was a moderate but significant shortening of TCRB CDR3s in all four CD4+ subsets of Type 1 diabetes patients. Still unanswered here is whether HLA type influences TCRB rearrangement.

Reverse transcription of all isolated RNA meant that expressed TCRB transcripts were sequenced. Only in-frame clones appear in the TCRdb table, and some are missing; sequencing was by immunoSEQ multiplex PCR. Counted here are roughly 730,000 clones, about an eighth occurring once; the ten biggest clones make up less than 0.025%. V was pared by 0 bases and J by 7 bases, with 10 bases of the junction left unmatched. The CDR3 loop spans 17 amino acids. Germline values: CDR1 SGHNT, CDR2 YENEEA. This clone showed up just a few times. Its specificity is not known. This sequence joins TRBV11-3 and TRBJ2-1, with 9 bases aligning to TRBD1. The sample taken for sequencing was naive CD4+ T cells from blood. This receptor was identified in a man aged 18 to 30 with type 1 diabetes. The CDR3 nucleotides are TGTGCCAGCAGCTTAGAACAGGGGGCATATTTGTGGAATGAGCAGTTCTTC. Its translation: CASSLEQGAYLWNEQFF.